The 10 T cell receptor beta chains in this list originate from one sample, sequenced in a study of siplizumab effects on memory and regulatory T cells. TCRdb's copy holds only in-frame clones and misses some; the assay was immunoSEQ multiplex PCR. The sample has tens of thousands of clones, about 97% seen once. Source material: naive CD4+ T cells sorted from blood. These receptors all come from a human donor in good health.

The CDR3 coding sequence is TGCGCCAGCAGCACCTGGGGTCCTGAGCAGTTCTTC. This gives the protein CASSTWGPEQFF. The chain uses TRBV5-1 and TRBJ2-1; D is ambiguous. The CDR3 consists of 12 residues. Trimming cost V 4 bases and J 9 bases, with 11 bases left between them. The germline V gene has CDR1 SGHRS and CDR2 YFSETQ. Combining the CDR3 with reference TRBV5-1 and TRBJ2-1 gives the whole variable domain KAGVTQTPRYLIKTRGQQVTLSCSPISGHRSVSWYQQTPGQGLQFLFEYFSETQRNKGNFPGRFSGRQFSNSRSEMNVSTLELGDSALYLCASSTWGPEQFFGPGTRLTVL.

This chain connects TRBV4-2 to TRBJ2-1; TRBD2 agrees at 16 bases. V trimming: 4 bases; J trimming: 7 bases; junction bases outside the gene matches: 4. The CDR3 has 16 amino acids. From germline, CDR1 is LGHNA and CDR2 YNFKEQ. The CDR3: CASSPGLAGGPNEQFF. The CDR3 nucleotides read TGTGCCAGCAGCCCGGGACTAGCGGGAGGGCCTAATGAGCAGTTCTTC.

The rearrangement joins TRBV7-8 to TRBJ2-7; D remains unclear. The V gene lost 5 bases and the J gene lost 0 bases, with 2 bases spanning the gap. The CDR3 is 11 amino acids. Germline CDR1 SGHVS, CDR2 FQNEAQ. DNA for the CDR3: TGTGCCAGCAGCCACTCCTACGAGCAGTACTTC. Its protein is CASSHSYEQYF. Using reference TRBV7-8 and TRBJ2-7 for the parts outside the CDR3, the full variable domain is GAGVSQSPRYKVAKRGQDVALRCDPISGHVSLFWYQQALGQGPEFLTYFQNEAQLDKSGLPSDRFFAERPEGSVSTLKIQRTQQEDSAVYLCASSHSYEQYFGPGTRLTVT.

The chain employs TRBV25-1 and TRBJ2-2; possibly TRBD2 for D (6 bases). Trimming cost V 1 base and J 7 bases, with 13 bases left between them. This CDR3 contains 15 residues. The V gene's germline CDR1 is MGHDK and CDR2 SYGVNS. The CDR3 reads CASSESRPGSGELFF. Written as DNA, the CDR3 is TGTGCCAGCAGTGAATCCCGTCCCGGGAGCGGGGAGCTGTTTTTT.

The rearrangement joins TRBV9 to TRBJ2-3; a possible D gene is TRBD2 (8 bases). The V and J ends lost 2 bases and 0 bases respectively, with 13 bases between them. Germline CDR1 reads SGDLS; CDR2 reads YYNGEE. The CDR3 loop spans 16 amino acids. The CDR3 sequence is CASSVREGASTDTQYF. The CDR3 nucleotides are TGTGCCAGCAGCGTCCGGGAGGGGGCTAGCACAGATACGCAGTATTTT.

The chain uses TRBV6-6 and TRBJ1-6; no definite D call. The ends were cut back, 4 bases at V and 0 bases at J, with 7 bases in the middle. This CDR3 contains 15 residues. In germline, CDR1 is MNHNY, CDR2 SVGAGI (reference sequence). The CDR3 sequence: CASSSRPSYNSPLHF. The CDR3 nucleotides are TGTGCCAGCAGTTCACGGCCCTCCTATAATTCACCCCTCCACTTT.

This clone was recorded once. DNA of the CDR3: TGTGCCAGCAGCCTAGGGGGACAGGGCCGGGTCGAGCAGTACTTC. It codes for CASSLGGQGRVEQYF. This chain links TRBV7-8 with TRBJ2-7; 9 bases match TRBD1. With V trimmed by 5 bases and J by 6 bases, 11 bases remained unmatched. The CDR3 runs 15 residues. Germline V gene lookup returns CDR1 SGHVS and CDR2 FQNEAQ.

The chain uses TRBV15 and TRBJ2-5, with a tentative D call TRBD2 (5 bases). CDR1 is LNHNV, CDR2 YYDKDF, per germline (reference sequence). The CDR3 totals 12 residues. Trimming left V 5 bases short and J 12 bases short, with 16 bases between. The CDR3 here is CATSSNKDSKYF. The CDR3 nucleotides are TGTGCCACCAGCTCCAACAAGGACTCCAAGTACTTC.

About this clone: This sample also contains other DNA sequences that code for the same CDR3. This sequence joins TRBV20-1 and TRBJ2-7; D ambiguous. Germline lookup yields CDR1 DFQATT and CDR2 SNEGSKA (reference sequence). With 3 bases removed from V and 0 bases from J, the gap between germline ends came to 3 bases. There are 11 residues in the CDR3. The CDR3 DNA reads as TGCAGTGCTAGGGACTCCTACGAGCAGTACTTC. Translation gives CSARDSYEQYF.

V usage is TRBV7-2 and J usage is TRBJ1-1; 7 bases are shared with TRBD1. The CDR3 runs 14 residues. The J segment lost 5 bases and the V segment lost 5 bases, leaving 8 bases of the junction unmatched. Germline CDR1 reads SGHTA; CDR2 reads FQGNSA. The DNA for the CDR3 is TGTGCCAGCAGCCCCCGACAGGGTTCAACTGAAGCTTTCTTT. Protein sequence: CASSPRQGSTEAFF.